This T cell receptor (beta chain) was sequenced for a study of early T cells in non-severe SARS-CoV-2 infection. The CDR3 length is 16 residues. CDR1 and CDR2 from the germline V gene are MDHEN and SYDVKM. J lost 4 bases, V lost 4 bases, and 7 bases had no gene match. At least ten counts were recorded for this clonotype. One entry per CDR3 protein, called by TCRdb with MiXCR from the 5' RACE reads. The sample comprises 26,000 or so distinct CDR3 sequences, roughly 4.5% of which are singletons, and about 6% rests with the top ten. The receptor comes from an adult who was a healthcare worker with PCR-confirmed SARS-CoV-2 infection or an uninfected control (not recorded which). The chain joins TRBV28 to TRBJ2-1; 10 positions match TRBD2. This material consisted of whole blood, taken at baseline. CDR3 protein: CASSSSSGGNYNEQFF. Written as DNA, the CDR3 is TGTGCCAGCAGTTCCTCTAGCGGGGGAAATTACAATGAGCAGTTCTTC.